Here is one T cell receptor beta chain with its context. From germline, CDR1 is SGHRS and CDR2 YFSETQ. The CDR3 is 14 residues long. V gave up 4 bases and J gave up 10 bases; unmatched junction bases: 12. This entry is derived from a study of T cell changes during pregnancy in multiple sclerosis. Some clones are missing from TCRdb's copy, which holds only in-frame ones; the method was immunoSEQ multiplex PCR. This sample carries about 68,000 clones, 91% of them seen once, and the ten largest clones take approximately 2.5%. The chain combines TRBV5-1 with TRBJ2-5; TRBD2 agrees at 8 bases. The sequencing here drew on peripheral blood, taken in the first trimester of pregnancy. This TCR was recovered from a female donor with multiple sclerosis, enrolled in a pregnancy study. CDR3 region: CASSPPLDGGDQYF. In DNA, the CDR3 is TGCGCCAGCAGCCCACCCCTAGACGGGGGGGACCAGTACTTC.